One and the same sample provided the 20 T cell receptor beta chains below, sequenced in a study of cytomegalovirus exposure and HLA in healthy donors. In the PCR, 60 Vbeta and 13 Jbeta primers were used. TCRdb keeps only in-frame clones here, not all; method: immunoSEQ multiplex PCR. The table includes about 160,000 clones, around 76% detected once. Sequencing was performed on PBMCs. Receptors were obtained from a girl between 10 and 17 years old in good health and CMV-seropositive.

The CDR3 region has the DNA TGTGCCAGCAGCCCCACTAGCGGGGGGATCGAGACCCAGTACTTC. This sequence encodes CASSPTSGGIETQYF. The chain couples TRBV11-2 to TRBJ2-5; 12 positions agree with TRBD2. J lost 5 bases, V lost 5 bases, and 6 bases had no gene match. Germline V gives CDR1 SGHAT, CDR2 FQNNGV. The CDR3 runs to 15 residues.

The chain carries TRBV28 and TRBJ2-3; 8 nucleotides match TRBD2. The CDR3 loop spans 15 amino acids. Germline-derived CDR1 and CDR2 are MDHEN and SYDVKM. With V trimmed by 6 bases and J by 4 bases, 9 bases remained unmatched. The CDR3 DNA is TGTGCCAGCAGCGTTACGGGGGGGATGGCAGATACGCAGTATTTT. Protein: CASSVTGGMADTQYF.

This chain links TRBV7-3 with TRBJ2-5; 12 bases fit TRBD2. CDR3 length: 16 amino acids. CDR1 is SGHTA and CDR2 is FQGTGA in the germline V gene. The V gene end was trimmed by 2 bases and the J gene end by 0 bases; junction bases not matched to a gene: 1. The CDR3 nucleotides are TGTGCCAGCAGCTTAGGACTAGCGGGGTACCAAGAGACCCAGTACTTC. This sequence encodes CASSLGLAGYQETQYF.

The CDR3 here is CASSFPDQETQYF. Here the CDR3 DNA reads TGCGCCAGCAGCTTCCCAGACCAAGAGACCCAGTACTTC. V and J are TRBV5-1 and TRBJ2-5; D is undetermined. The CDR3 consists of 13 residues. CDR1 SGHRS and CDR2 YFSETQ come from the germline V gene. Trimming removed 2 bases at V and 0 bases at J, with 5 bases between.

The V gene is TRBV7-2, the J gene TRBJ1-3, with 7 bases identical to TRBD1. There are 19 residues in the CDR3. CDR1 and CDR2 from the germline V gene are SGHTA and FQGNSA. Losses at the gene ends were 5 bases for V and 1 base for J; bases not matched to a gene: 17. The CDR3 nucleotides read TGTGCCAGCAGCACAGTATCTCAGACAGGGATCCTATCTGGAAACACCATATATTTT. It codes for CASSTVSQTGILSGNTIYF.

This clone was observed once. This chain links TRBV5-6 with TRBJ1-4; no clear D. V lost 4 bases and J lost 4, with 14 bases in between. CDR3 size: 15 residues. CDR1 is SGHDT, CDR2 YYEEEE, per germline. CDR3 residues: CASSDRGRINEKLFF. In nucleotides, the CDR3 is TGTGCCAGCAGCGACCGCGGGAGGATTAATGAAAAACTGTTTTTT.

The CDR3 spells CASSPLLSAGDWAINYNEQFF. CDR3 nucleotides: TGTGCCAGCTCCCCCCTTCTTTCAGCGGGAGATTGGGCGATTAACTACAATGAGCAGTTCTTC. J is TRBJ2-1 and V is TRBV18, with 8 bases identical to TRBD2. With 6 bases clipped from V and 3 bases from J, the junction kept 25 bases outside the gene matches. The CDR3 runs 21 residues. CDR1 is KGHSH, CDR2 LQKENI, per germline.

V is TRBV9 and J is TRBJ1-3; D is unresolved. V was cut by 0 bases and J by 8 bases, with 21 bases left in between. This CDR3 contains 17 residues. Germline V gene data show CDR1 as SGDLS and CDR2 as YYNGEE. The DNA for the CDR3 is TGTGCCAGCAGCGTAGCCCAGCCTGGCGAAGACTGGGACACCATATATTTT. Protein sequence: CASSVAQPGEDWDTIYF.

The table lists this clone with a few counts. The V gene is TRBV7-2, the J gene TRBJ2-3; D uncertain. This CDR3 region has 14 residues. The V end was cut by 10 bases, the J end by 0 bases, with 14 bases between. Looked up from germline, CDR1 is SGHTA and CDR2 is FQGNSA. Here the CDR3 DNA reads TGTGCCACCCGAAGGCAGACTAGCACAGATACGCAGTATTTT. As protein: CATRRQTSTDTQYF.

The chain uses TRBV6-1 and TRBJ1-2, with TRBD1 identical over 8 bases. Germline CDR1 MNHNS, CDR2 SASEGT. Trimming removed 8 bases from V and 1 base from J; junction bases left unmatched: 6. This CDR3 comprises 14 residues. The CDR3, as DNA: TGTGCCAGCCAGGGGGCATCGTATAACTATGGCTACACCTTC. Translated, it gives CASQGASYNYGYTF.

J is TRBJ2-3 and V is TRBV29-1, with D possibly matching TRBD1 (5 bases). This CDR3 has 11 residues. Per germline, CDR1 SQVTM and CDR2 ANQGSEA. The germline V and J ends were trimmed by 1 base and 9 bases, with 8 bases remaining between them. CDR3 DNA sequence: TGCAGCGTTGAAGTGGCAGGGACGCAGTATTTT. It translates to CSVEVAGTQYF.

The genes are TRBV28 and TRBJ1-2, with a weak D call TRBD1 (5 bases). This CDR3 is built from 15 residues. Trimming left V 7 bases short and J 8 bases short, with 23 bases between. Germline CDR1 MDHEN, CDR2 SYDVKM. CDR3 sequence reads: CASIEGHLERRGYTF. The DNA of the CDR3 is TGTGCCAGCATTGAAGGACACCTAGAAAGGAGAGGCTACACCTTC.

V and J are TRBV10-1 and TRBJ2-7, with TRBD1 matching over 12 bases. In germline, CDR1 is WNHNN, CDR2 SYGVQD (reference sequence). The junction had 7 bases not matched to a gene; V was cut back by 6 bases and J by 7 bases. The CDR3 consists of 14 residues. CDR3 sequence: CASRAGTGGGEQYF. CDR3 sequence (DNA): TGCGCCAGCAGAGCCGGGACAGGGGGCGGGGAGCAGTACTTC.

CDR3 protein: CASSFNGYGYTF. The CDR3 coding sequence is TGTGCCAGCAGCTTTAACGGCTATGGCTACACCTTC. The rearrangement joins TRBV7-9 to TRBJ1-2; D is unresolved. This CDR3 has 12 amino acids. From germline, CDR1 is SEHNR and CDR2 FQNEAQ (reference sequence). Trimming shortened V by 3 bases and J by 4 bases, and 6 bases separated the two germline ends.

The rearrangement links TRBV5-8 to TRBJ2-4; TRBD1 aligns across 8 bases. Losses at the gene ends were 3 bases for V and 3 bases for J; bases not matched to a gene: 5. CDR1 SGHTS and CDR2 YDEGEE come from the germline V gene. CDR3 length: 15 amino acids. CDR3 loop: CASSSYRGNKNIQYF. CDR3 in DNA: TGTGCCAGCAGCTCCTACAGGGGGAACAAAAACATTCAGTACTTC.

The V call is TRBV4-3, the J call TRBJ2-5, with D perhaps matching TRBD2 (6 bases). Per germline, CDR1 LGHNA and CDR2 YSLEER. The CDR3 covers 16 residues. Trimming cost V 2 bases and J 2 bases, with 15 bases left between them. The CDR3 sequence: CASSQTLGLQQETQYF. CDR3 DNA sequence: TGCGCCAGCAGCCAAACCCTGGGACTGCAGCAAGAGACCCAGTACTTC.

This clone was recorded only once. The chain carries TRBV11-2 and TRBJ2-7, with 13 bases fitting TRBD2. The length of the CDR3 is 16 residues. V trimming: 5 bases; J trimming: 5 bases; junction bases outside the gene matches: 9. Germline CDR1 SGHAT, CDR2 FQNNGV. The DNA for the CDR3 is TGTGCCAGCAGCCTAACCCGGACTAGCGGGAGCCACGAGCAGTACTTC. As protein: CASSLTRTSGSHEQYF.

Notes on this clone: One end of the junction is discordant with germline, which a read error may explain. The chain links TRBV6-5 to TRBJ2-7; no clear D. CDR3 length: 15 amino acids. Germline V CDR1 and CDR2: MNHEY, SVGAGI. The CDR3 sequence: CASSYGSPTSNEQYF. CDR3 bases: TGTGCCAGCAGTTACGGTTCCCCTACCTCCAACGAGCAGTACTTC.

This clone came up a few times. This rearrangement joins TRBV5-4 to TRBJ1-2; D is uncertain. CDR1 is SGHNT and CDR2 is YYREEE in the germline V gene (reference sequence). The CDR3 runs to 14 residues. Trimming took off 3 bases at V and 2 bases at J, with 11 bases between the two ends. The DNA of the CDR3 is TGTGCCAGCAGCTCCTCTCGGGGAAACTATGGCTACACCTTC. Translating gives CASSSSRGNYGYTF.

This chain links TRBV28 with TRBJ2-1; weak D call: TRBD2 (5 bases). This CDR3 region has 13 residues. Trimming shortened V by 7 bases and J by 4 bases, and 11 bases separated the two germline ends. CDR1 MDHEN and CDR2 SYDVKM come from the germline V gene. CDR3 amino acids: CASTLDLYNEQFF. For the CDR3, the DNA is TGTGCCAGCACCCTGGACTTATACAATGAGCAGTTCTTC.